This T cell receptor beta chain is drawn from a study of regulatory T cells in long-lasting Graves disease. Study information: Those Graves' patients who were newly diagnosed had been on antithyroid drugs under 3 months. Regarding the study as a whole: There was favoring of TRBV28, TRBJ1-2 and TRBJ2-5 in persistent disease.

In building TCR beta libraries, iRepertoire HTBI primers were used together with Arm-PCR of CDR3 regions. TCRdb processed the multiplex PCR reads anew with MiXCR; each CDR3 protein has one entry. The sample consists of roughly 400,000 distinct CDR3 sequences, 16% of them appearing once. About this clonotype itself: Its target is not known. Just one base apart from a much larger clone, this may be a read error.

CDR3 length: 16 residues. Germline values: CDR1 SGHTA, CDR2 FQGNSA. Time point in this sample: newly diagnosed GD, antithyroid drugs for less than 3 months. RNA extracted from PBMCs served as the sequencing template. In this cohort, patients came from an endocrinology department located in Xi'an, China. The sample was also linked to a second study, of T cells in Graves' hyperthyroidism and ophthalmopathy. From that paper: First-round RT-PCR targeting the TCR CDR3 was performed with the HTBI primer set.

The receptor's source is a woman between 18 and 30 years old with Graves disease. The gene calls are TRBV7-2 and TRBJ2-5; the match to TRBD1 covers 8 bases. The sequencing used peripheral blood mononuclear cells (PBMCs), collected at new diagnosis, from a patient treated with antithyroid drugs. CDR3 protein: CASSILQGAAKEIQYF. The CDR3 DNA follows: TGTGCCAGCAGCATTCTTCAGGGGGCGGCTAAAGAGATCCAGTACTTC.